These 30 T cell receptor beta chains share one sample of origin, sequenced in a study of immune characterization of retroperitoneal liposarcoma. TCRdb itself ran the PCR reads through MiXCR, one entry per CDR3 protein. The table shows 10,000 or so distinct CDR3 sequences, with 25% to 35% occurring only once. The source material was tumor tissue. Receptors were obtained from a female donor with retroperitoneal liposarcoma.

This clonotype was detected only a few times. The chain recombines TRBV7-8 with TRBJ2-5; TRBD1 matches 7 bases. Germline V CDR1 and CDR2: SGHVS, FQNEAQ. The CDR3 is 15 residues long. Trimming took 1 base from V and 5 from J; bases not matched to a gene: 7. CDR3 DNA: TGTGCCAGCAGCTTAGGGGACAGTCTCTTCGAGACCCAGTACTTC. As protein: CASSLGDSLFETQYF.

By proportion, this clonotype is medium-sized. V usage is TRBV6-1 and J usage is TRBJ2-1, with D uncertain. Trimming removed 5 bases from V and 6 bases from J, with 8 bases in between. CDR1 is MNHNS and CDR2 is SASEGT in the germline V gene. The CDR3 extends over 12 amino acids. The CDR3 nucleotides are TGTGCCAGCAGTCTCGTGGGCAATGAGCAGTTCTTC. Protein sequence: CASSLVGNEQFF.

By share, this clonotype ranks as medium-sized. J is TRBJ1-6 and V is TRBV6-1; 7 bases agree with TRBD1. CDR1 is MNHNS and CDR2 is SASEGT in the germline V gene. This CDR3 is 14 amino acids long. J gave up 7 bases and V 5 bases, and 5 bases lay outside the gene matches. The DNA of the CDR3 is TGTGCCAGCAGTCCTAGACAGGGAAATTCACCCCTCCACTTT. Its translation is CASSPRQGNSPLHF.

The sample holds a few counts of this clonotype. The genes are TRBV11-2 and TRBJ2-1; TRBD2 might be the D (5 bases). The J call may be faulty, since TRBJ2-7 better matches the DNA end. The CDR3 runs to 16 residues. Germline CDR1 and CDR2: SGHAT and FQNNGV. CDR3 DNA sequence: TGTGCCAGCAGTCGCCGTAGCGCCTCCTCCTACAATGAGCAGTACTTC. Its translation: CASSRRSASSYNEQYF.

Sample share makes this clonotype medium-sized. The chain is built from TRBV6-1 and TRBJ2-1, with D uncertain. The CDR3 runs 12 residues. Looked up from germline, CDR1 is MNHNS and CDR2 is SASEGT. Trimming pared 8 bases from V and 10 bases from J, leaving 15 bases between. CDR3 protein: CASADTPYEQFF. For the CDR3, the DNA is TGTGCCAGCGCCGACACTCCCTACGAGCAGTTCTTC.

J is TRBJ2-4 and V is TRBV12-3 or TRBV12-4; no clear D. The V gene lost 7 bases and the J gene lost 7 bases, with 14 bases spanning the gap. CDR3 length: 13 residues. DNA of the CDR3: TGTGCCAGCACCACGACGGTGGGGAACATTCAGTACTTC. This gives the protein CASTTTVGNIQYF.

There are many counts of this clonotype. The gene calls are TRBV12-3 or TRBV12-4 and TRBJ2-1; the match to TRBD2 covers 13 bases. CDR3 length: 15 amino acids. The junction had 12 bases not matched to a gene; V was cut back by 6 bases and J by 13 bases. CDR3 protein: CASRVGLAGQETQFF. Written as DNA, the CDR3 is TGTGCCAGCAGAGTGGGACTAGCGGGACAAGAGACCCAGTTCTTC.

This clonotype was picked up a small number of times. The rearrangement joins TRBV6-1 to TRBJ2-1; 10 bases align to TRBD2. Gene TRBJ2-5 matches the end of the DNA better, so the J call may be wrong. Germline lookup yields CDR1 MNHNS and CDR2 SASEGT. The CDR3 consists of 16 residues. CDR3 loop: CASSEAASGSGETQYF. CDR3 DNA: TGTGCCAGCAGTGAAGCGGCTAGCGGGAGTGGGGAGACCCAGTACTTC.

The chain links TRBV12-3 or TRBV12-4 to TRBJ2-1; 8 positions agree with TRBD1. The DNA end is a closer match to TRBJ2-7, so the J assignment may be wrong. CDR3 length: 12 amino acids. CDR3 DNA sequence: TGTGCCAGCAGTTTAATTGGGACAGGGCAGTACTTC. Protein product: CASSLIGTGQYF.

This clonotype was picked up one time. The chain's CDR3 is CASLRPSNTGELFF. CDR3 DNA sequence: TGTGCCAGCCTCAGACCCTCGAACACCGGGGAGCTGTTTTTT. This rearrangement joins TRBV6-6 to TRBJ2-2, with D hard to call. The length of the CDR3 is 14 residues. The V gene lost 8 bases and the J gene lost 0 bases, with 10 bases spanning the gap. Looked up from germline, CDR1 is MNHNY and CDR2 is SVGAGI (reference sequence).

The rearrangement links TRBV6-1 to TRBJ1-1; no clear D gene. CDR1 and CDR2 from the germline V gene are MNHNS and SASEGT. V was pared by 7 bases and J by 3 bases, with 12 bases between. The CDR3 totals 13 residues. The CDR3, as DNA: TGTGCCAGCACCCGAGAGCTGGACACTGAAGCTTTCTTT. Its protein product is CASTRELDTEAFF.

This clonotype has a handful of counts. The chain combines TRBV10-1 with TRBJ2-5, with D uncertain. The CDR3 sequence is 13 residues long. Germline CDR1 WNHNN, CDR2 SYGVQD (reference sequence). V shed 5 bases and J shed 11 bases, with 18 bases lying between them. The CDR3 DNA follows: TGCGCCAGCAGTTTAGGGCTCAACAATGAGCAGTACTTC. Encoded protein: CASSLGLNNEQYF.

Only a few counts were recorded for this clonotype. This may stem from a read error, because a much larger clone lies one nucleotide away. No conserved phenylalanine or tryptophan is present at the end of the CDR3, so a read error is the likely explanation. The DNA is left out, because the CDR3 cannot be placed on it with certainty; the CDR3 is given as TCRdb lists it. This chain's CDR3 is CASSPRETQFL. The chain has TRBV7-6 and TRBJ2-3; TRBD2 was called by the table and not checked on the DNA. The germline gives CDR1 SGHVS, CDR2 FNYEAQ. The CDR3 is made up of 11 amino acids, end residues included.

This clonotype has a handful of counts. The chain joins TRBV5-1 to TRBJ2-2; D is unresolved. Germline CDR1 and CDR2: SGHRS and YFSETQ. Trimming took 3 bases from V and 6 from J, leaving 12 bases between them. This CDR3 contains 14 residues. The chain's CDR3 is CASSYRPSSGELFF. The CDR3, as DNA: TGCGCCAGCAGCTATCGACCCTCCTCCGGGGAGCTGTTTTTT.

This clonotype was observed a few times. V is TRBV12-3 or TRBV12-4 and J is TRBJ1-1; no clear D. This CDR3 has 13 amino acids. Trimming took 2 bases from V and 6 from J, leaving 10 bases between them. CDR3 coding DNA: TGTGCCAGCAGTTTAAACCCGCCCCCTGAAGCTTTCTTT. This translates into CASSLNPPPEAFF.

The chain carries TRBV11-2 and TRBJ2-3; no clear D. The end of the DNA fits TRBJ2-1 better, so the J call may be wrong. CDR1 and CDR2 from the germline V gene are SGHAT and FQNNGV. The CDR3 totals 12 residues. The CDR3 nucleotides read TGTGCCAGCAGCGCCTCGGTGAGCGAGCAGTTCTTC. Translated: CASSASVSEQFF.

This clonotype is deemed medium-sized (0.01 to 0.1%). The rearrangement links TRBV6-1 to TRBJ2-1, with D perhaps matching TRBD2 (5 bases). The end of the DNA aligns better with TRBJ2-5, so the J call may be wrong. CDR3 length: 15 amino acids. Looked up from germline, CDR1 is MNHNS and CDR2 is SASEGT. In DNA, the CDR3 is TGTGCCAGCAGCGACCACATACTGCAATCCGGGGCCCAGTACTTC. As protein: CASSDHILQSGAQYF.

The rearrangement uses TRBV11-2 and TRBJ2-3; a weak D match, TRBD2 (5 bases). V lost 4 bases to trimming and J lost 2 bases, with 19 bases between them. This CDR3 region has 17 residues. CDR1 and CDR2 from the germline V gene are SGHAT and FQNNGV. CDR3 nucleotides: TGTGCCAGCAGCTATGCGGACTCGCCCAGTTTCACAGATACGCAGTATTTT. Residues: CASSYADSPSFTDTQYF.

The chain joins TRBV11-2 to TRBJ2-1; D is tentatively TRBD1 or TRBD2 (5 bases each). The J call is doubtful: the DNA matches TRBJ2-7 better. Germline V gene data show CDR1 as SGHAT and CDR2 as FQNNGV. The CDR3 contains 15 residues. In DNA form, the CDR3 reads TGTGCCAGCAGCCCCGGGACGGCAAGCTCCTACGAGCAGTACTTC. This gives the protein CASSPGTASSYEQYF.

This clonotype rates as medium-sized. The chain links TRBV7-2 to TRBJ2-1; 7 bases map to TRBD1. Matching the DNA end better, TRBJ2-7 makes the J call doubtful. Germline-derived CDR1 and CDR2 are SGHTA and FQGNSA. The CDR3 is 14 residues long. CDR3 loop: CASSFGTEYNEQYF. Written as DNA, the CDR3 is TGTGCCAGCAGCTTCGGGACAGAATACAATGAGCAGTACTTC.

This clonotype was seen repeatedly, ten times or more. This chain links TRBV10-2 with TRBJ1-2; D ambiguous. V lost 3 bases and J lost 6, with 14 bases in between. CDR3 size: 14 residues. Germline-derived CDR1 and CDR2 are WSHSY and SAAADI. Here the CDR3 reads CASSELRANHGYTF. The CDR3 region has the DNA TGCGCCAGCAGTGAATTGCGGGCAAACCATGGCTACACCTTC.

At least ten counts were recorded for this clonotype. The junction departs from the called germline gene at one end, perhaps through a read error. V is TRBV7-7 and J is TRBJ2-1; 8 positions agree with TRBD2. The germline V gene encodes CDR1 SSHAT and CDR2 FNYEAQ (reference sequence). The CDR3 extends over 16 amino acids. The CDR3 region is CASSQPGSGVYYEQFF. The CDR3 DNA is TGTGCTAGCAGCCAACCGGGTAGCGGGGTCTACTACGAGCAGTTCTTC.

This clonotype was found a few times. The rearrangement links TRBV6-1 to TRBJ2-2; TRBD2 agrees at 12 bases. The CDR3 spans 15 residues. Germline CDR1 reads MNHNS; CDR2 reads SASEGT. Trimming cost V 4 bases and J 3 bases; bases outside gene matches: 0. The CDR3 nucleotides are TGTGCCAGCAGTGGACTAGCGGGAGACACCGGGGAGCTGTTTTTT. This sequence encodes CASSGLAGDTGELFF.

This clonotype was observed at least ten times. The chain joins TRBV10-1 to TRBJ2-3, with TRBD1 as a possible D gene (6 bases). The germline gives CDR1 WNHNN, CDR2 SYGVQD (reference sequence). V lost 5 bases to trimming and J lost 6 bases, with 12 bases between them. CDR3 size: 13 residues. Here the CDR3 reads CASSKQGWDTQYF. CDR3 DNA sequence: TGCGCCAGCAGTAAACAGGGCTGGGATACGCAGTATTTT.

CDR3 region: CASSAGTSGSSYNEQFF. The CDR3 coding sequence is TGTGCCAGCAGCGCCGGGACTAGCGGGAGCTCCTACAATGAGCAGTTCTTC. V usage is TRBV7-2 and J usage is TRBJ2-1, with 14 bases that match TRBD2. Trimming cost V 5 bases and J 0 bases; bases outside gene matches: 3. Germline V gene lookup returns CDR1 SGHTA and CDR2 FQGNSA. The CDR3 is 17 residues long.

The chain carries TRBV6-1 and TRBJ1-5; D remains ambiguous. The CDR3 loop spans 15 amino acids. Per the germline V gene, CDR1 is MNHNS and CDR2 is SASEGT. V was cut by 2 bases and J by 3 bases, with 11 bases left in between. CDR3 residues: CASSELGRDNQPQHF. The DNA of the CDR3 is TGTGCCAGCAGTGAATTAGGAAGGGACAATCAGCCCCAGCATTTT.

This clonotype was found a few times. This chain joins TRBV6-1 and TRBJ2-3; 10 bases are shared with TRBD1. The germline CDR1 and CDR2 sequences are MNHNS and SASEGT. V shed 3 bases, J shed 1 base, and the junction held 1 base outside the gene matches. The CDR3 loop spans 15 amino acids. Written as DNA, the CDR3 is TGTGCCAGCAGTGATGGGACAGGGGGCACAGATACGCAGTATTTT. This codes for CASSDGTGGTDTQYF.

The V and J genes are TRBV25-1 and TRBJ2-2; D is possibly TRBD1 (6 bases). The CDR3 has 14 residues. Trimming removed 4 bases at V and 6 bases at J, with 12 bases between. CDR1 and CDR2 (germline): MGHDK, SYGVNS. CDR3 protein: CASSVQGNAGELFF. The CDR3 DNA reads TGTGCCAGCAGTGTACAGGGAAATGCCGGGGAGCTGTTTTTT.

This clonotype was observed at least ten times. This sequence joins TRBV6-1 and TRBJ2-5; 12 bases are a match to TRBD1. This CDR3 spans 16 amino acids. Losses at the gene ends were 6 bases for V and 5 bases for J; bases not matched to a gene: 10. Germline V lookup: CDR1 MNHNS, CDR2 SASEGT. The CDR3 DNA reads TGTGCCAGCAGCGCCCGGGACAGGGGGCTAAGGGAGACCCAGTACTTC. Encoded protein: CASSARDRGLRETQYF.

The gene calls are TRBV4-1 and TRBJ2-3; D call uncertain. The CDR3 runs 15 residues. The germline V and J ends were trimmed by 2 bases and 2 bases, with 11 bases remaining between them. Germline V gene data show CDR1 as MGHRA and CDR2 as YSYEKL. CDR3 amino acids: CASSQQAEPTDTQYF. Here the CDR3 DNA reads TGCGCCAGCAGCCAACAGGCGGAGCCCACAGATACGCAGTATTTT.